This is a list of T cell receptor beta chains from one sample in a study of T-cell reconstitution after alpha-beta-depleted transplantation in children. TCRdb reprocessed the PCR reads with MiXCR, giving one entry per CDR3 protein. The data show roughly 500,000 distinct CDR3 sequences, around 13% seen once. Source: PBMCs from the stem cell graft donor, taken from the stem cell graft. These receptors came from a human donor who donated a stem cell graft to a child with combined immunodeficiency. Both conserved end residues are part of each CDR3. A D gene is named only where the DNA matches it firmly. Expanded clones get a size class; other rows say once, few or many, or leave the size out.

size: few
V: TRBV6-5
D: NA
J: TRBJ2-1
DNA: TGTGCCAGCAGTTACGAGGCAGGGTACGTGCAGTTCTTC
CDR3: CASSYEAGYVQFF

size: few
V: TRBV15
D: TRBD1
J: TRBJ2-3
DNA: TGTGCCACCAGCAGGGAGACAGGGGCTTCCACAGATACGCAGTATTTT
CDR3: CATSRETGASTDTQYF

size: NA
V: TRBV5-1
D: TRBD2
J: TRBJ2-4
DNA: TGCGCCAGCAGCTTACCGGGAGGTATGCCGTACTTC
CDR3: CASSLPGGMPYF

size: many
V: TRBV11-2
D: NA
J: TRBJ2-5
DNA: TGTGCCAGCGGTAATGAGGGGCAAGAGACCCAGTACTTC
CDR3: CASGNEGQETQYF

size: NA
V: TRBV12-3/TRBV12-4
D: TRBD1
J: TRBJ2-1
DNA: TGTGCCAGCAGTTTCGAGACAGGGATGAATGAGCAGTTCTTC
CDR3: CASSFETGMNEQFF

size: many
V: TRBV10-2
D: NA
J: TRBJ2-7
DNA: TGCGCCAGCAGTGAAAGGGAGTGGGGCTACGAGCAGTACTTC
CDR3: CASSEREWGYEQYF

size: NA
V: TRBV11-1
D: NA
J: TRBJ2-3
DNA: TGTGCCAGCAGCTCCGCACGAAGAGCAACAGGCACAGATACGCAGTATTTT
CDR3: CASSSARRATGTDTQYF

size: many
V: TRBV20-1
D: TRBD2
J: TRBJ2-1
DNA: TGCAGTGCCCTCGGGGGGAACTACAATGAGCAGTTCTTC
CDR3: CSALGGNYNEQFF

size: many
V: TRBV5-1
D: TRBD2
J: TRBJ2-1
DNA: TGCGCCAGCAGCTTGGACGGGGGGGACTCCTACAATGAGCAGTTCTTC
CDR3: CASSLDGGDSYNEQFF

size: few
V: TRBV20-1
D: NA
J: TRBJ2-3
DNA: TGCAGTGCTAGAGTGCGGACTAAAGAAGGCACAGATACGCAGTATTTT
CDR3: CSARVRTKEGTDTQYF

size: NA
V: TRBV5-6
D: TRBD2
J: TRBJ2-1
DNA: TGTGCCAGCAGCCCGGGGGCGGGACTAGCGGATCTAAGCTCCTACAATGAGCAGTTCTTC
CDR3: CASSPGAGLADLSSYNEQFF

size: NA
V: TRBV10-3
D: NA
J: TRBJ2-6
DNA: TGTGCCATCAGTGACCCTCTTAGTGGGGCCAACGTCCTGACTTTC
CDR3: CAISDPLSGANVLTF

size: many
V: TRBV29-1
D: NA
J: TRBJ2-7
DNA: TGCAGCGTTGTAATAAGGGCTGGGCGATACGAGCAGTACTTC
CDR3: CSVVIRAGRYEQYF

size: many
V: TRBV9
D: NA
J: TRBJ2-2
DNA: TGTGCCAGCAGCGTAGGAGGGACCGGGGAGCTGTTTTTT
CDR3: CASSVGGTGELFF

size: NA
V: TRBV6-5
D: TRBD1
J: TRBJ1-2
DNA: TGTGCCAGCAGTTACTCAGGGGGCCAATTCTATGGCTACACCTTC
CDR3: CASSYSGGQFYGYTF

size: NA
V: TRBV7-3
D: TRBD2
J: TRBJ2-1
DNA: TGTGCCAGCAGCTTAAATTCTGGACTAGCGCTGAATGAGCAGTTCTTC
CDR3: CASSLNSGLALNEQFF

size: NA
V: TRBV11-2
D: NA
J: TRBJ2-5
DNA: TGTGCCAGCAGCCGAACCGGGTTTTTAATAGGAGGGGAGACCCAGTACTTC
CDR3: CASSRTGFLIGGETQYF

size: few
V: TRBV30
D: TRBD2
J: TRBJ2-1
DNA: TGTGCCTGGAGTCGCGGGAGCTCCTACAATGAGCAGTTCTTC
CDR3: CAWSRGSSYNEQFF

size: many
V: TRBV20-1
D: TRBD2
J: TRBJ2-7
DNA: TGCAGTGCTCATATACTAGCGGGGGCCTACGAGCAGTACTTC
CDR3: CSAHILAGAYEQYF

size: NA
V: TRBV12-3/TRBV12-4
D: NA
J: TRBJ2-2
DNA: TGTGCCAGCAGTTTAGATTCGGGACTCCATAGAAACACCGGGGAGCTGTTTTTT
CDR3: CASSLDSGLHRNTGELFF

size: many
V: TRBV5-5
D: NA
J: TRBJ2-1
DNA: TGTGCCAGCAGCTTGGCGGGAGCCCCCAATGAGCAGTTCTTC
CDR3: CASSLAGAPNEQFF

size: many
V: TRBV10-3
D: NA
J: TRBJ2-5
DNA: TGTGCCATCAGTGGGCAGGTGGGGGAGACCCAGTACTTC
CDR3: CAISGQVGETQYF

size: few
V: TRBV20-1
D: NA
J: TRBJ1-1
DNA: TGCAGTGCTCCTGACTCGGACGGGTTGAACACTGAAGCTTTCTTT
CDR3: CSAPDSDGLNTEAFF

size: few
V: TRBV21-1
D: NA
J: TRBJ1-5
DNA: TGTGCCAGCAGCAAAGCCGGGACAGGGGGGCGGCCCCAGCATTTT
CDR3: CASSKAGTGGRPQHF

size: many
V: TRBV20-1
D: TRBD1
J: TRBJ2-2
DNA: TGCAGTGCTCCGGGACAGCCGAACACCGGGGAGCTGTTTTTT
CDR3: CSAPGQPNTGELFF

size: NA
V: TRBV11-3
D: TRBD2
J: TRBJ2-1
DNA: TGTGCCACCAGGGTCACGTTGGGACTAGCGGGAGGAGGACTGTTCTTC
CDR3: CATRVTLGLAGGGLFF